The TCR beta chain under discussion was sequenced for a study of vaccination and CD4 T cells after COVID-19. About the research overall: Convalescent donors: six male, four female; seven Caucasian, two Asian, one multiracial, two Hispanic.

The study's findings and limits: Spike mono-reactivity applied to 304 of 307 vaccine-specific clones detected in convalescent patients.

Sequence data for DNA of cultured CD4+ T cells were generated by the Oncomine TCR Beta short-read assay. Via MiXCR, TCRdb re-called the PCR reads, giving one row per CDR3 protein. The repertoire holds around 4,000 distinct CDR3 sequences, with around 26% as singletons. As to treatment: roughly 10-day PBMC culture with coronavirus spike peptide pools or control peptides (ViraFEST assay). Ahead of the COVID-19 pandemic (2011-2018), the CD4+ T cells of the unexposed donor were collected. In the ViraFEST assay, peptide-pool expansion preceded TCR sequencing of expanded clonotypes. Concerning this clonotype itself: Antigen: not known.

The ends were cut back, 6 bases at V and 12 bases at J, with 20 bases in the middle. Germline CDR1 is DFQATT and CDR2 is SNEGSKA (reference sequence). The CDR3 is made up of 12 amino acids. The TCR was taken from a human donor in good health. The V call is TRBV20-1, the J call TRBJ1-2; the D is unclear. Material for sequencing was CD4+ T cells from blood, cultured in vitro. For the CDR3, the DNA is TGCAGTGCGGCTCCGGGAACCCTACGACACACCTTC. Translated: CSAAPGTLRHTF.